Shown below are 16 T cell receptor beta chains from a single sample sequenced in a study of metastatic and nonmetastatic thyroid tumors. Through MiXCR, TCRdb re-clonotyped the PCR reads. The sample includes fewer than 40,000 clones, about 20% seen only once; the top ten take roughly an eighth. No treatment had been given to any patient before thyroid surgery. Source material: tumor tissue. All receptors come from a female donor with papillary thyroid cancer or a benign thyroid nodule (not recorded which). Some clones in this sample may be carry-over from other donors' samples.

The rearrangement uses TRBV20-1 and TRBJ1-2; weak D call: TRBD1 (5 bases). The CDR3 runs 12 residues. Trimming took off 6 bases at V and 3 bases at J, with 11 bases between the two ends. Per germline, CDR1 DFQATT and CDR2 SNEGSKA (reference sequence). CDR3 nucleotide sequence: TGCAGTGCCCTCGACAGCCACTATGGCTACACCTTC. The encoded protein is CSALDSHYGYTF.

This clone was counted ten times or more. The chain carries TRBV7-2 and TRBJ2-1; D tentatively reads TRBD1 or TRBD2 (6 bases each). The CDR3 is made up of 14 amino acids. The V end lost 2 bases, the J end lost 10 bases, and 15 bases lay between the germline ends. The germline gives CDR1 SGHTA, CDR2 FQGNSA. The CDR3 sequence is CASSLLGAGWEQFF. The CDR3 coding sequence is TGTGCCAGCAGCTTATTGGGGGCGGGATGGGAGCAGTTCTTC.

This chain links TRBV7-2 with TRBJ2-7, with D possibly matching TRBD2 (5 bases). The CDR3 is 14 amino acids. The germline V gene encodes CDR1 SGHTA and CDR2 FQGNSA. Trimming took off 6 bases at V and 5 bases at J, with 17 bases between the two ends. In DNA, the CDR3 is TGTGCCAGCAGGGAGGAAGGACTCCCCCACGAGCAGTACTTC. Its protein is CASREEGLPHEQYF.

This clone was observed at least ten times. Other nucleotide sequences from this sample produce the same CDR3. The rearrangement uses TRBV20-1 and TRBJ1-2; no clear D. The CDR3 covers 11 residues. CDR1 and CDR2 (germline): DFQATT, SNEGSKA (reference sequence). V was pared by 3 bases and J by 6 bases, with 8 bases between. CDR3 residues: CSASSRHGYTF. The CDR3 DNA reads as TGCAGTGCTAGCTCCAGGCATGGCTACACCTTC.

This clone was recorded at least ten times. This chain joins TRBV20-1 and TRBJ1-5; tentative D call: TRBD1 (5 bases). V was shortened by 3 bases and J by 4 bases, with 16 bases between the two germline ends. In germline, CDR1 is DFQATT, CDR2 SNEGSKA (reference sequence). This CDR3 has 15 residues. DNA of the CDR3: TGCAGTGCTAGTCTCGCAGGGCGGCAAAATCAGCCCCAGCATTTT. This translates into CSASLAGRQNQPQHF.

This clone was seen a few times. This chain links TRBV29-1 with TRBJ1-1; no firm D call. Germline CDR1 reads SQVTM; CDR2 reads ANQGSEA. Trimming stripped 8 bases from V and 5 bases from J, with 12 bases between. The CDR3 runs to 11 residues. The CDR3 is CSFRLGTEAFF. The CDR3 DNA sequence: TGCAGCTTTCGACTGGGGACTGAAGCTTTCTTT.

There are many counts of this clone. The chain carries TRBV2 and TRBJ1-2; D might be TRBD1 (5 bases). The CDR3 runs 11 residues. Looked up from germline, CDR1 is SNHLY and CDR2 is FYNNEI. V shed 8 bases and J shed 2 bases, with 6 bases lying between them. CDR3 in DNA: TGTGCCAGCCGACAGAACTATGGCTACACCTTC. This gives the protein CASRQNYGYTF.

This clone is labeled as medium-sized. V and J are TRBV4-1 and TRBJ2-7; D call uncertain. V lost 1 base to trimming and J lost 5 bases, with 18 bases between them. Looked up from germline, CDR1 is MGHRA and CDR2 is YSYEKL. The CDR3 has 16 amino acids. The CDR3 nucleotides are TGCGCCAGCAGCCAAGCCCCCTGGGAAGTTCACAACGAGCAGTACTTC. This sequence encodes CASSQAPWEVHNEQYF.

Many counts were recorded for this clone. The chain is built from TRBV11-2 and TRBJ1-5, with 12 bases matching TRBD1. There are 15 residues in the CDR3. Per germline, CDR1 SGHAT and CDR2 FQNNGV. V lost 6 bases to trimming and J lost 8 bases; unmatched junction nucleotides: 8. The CDR3 DNA reads TGTGCCAGCAGTCCGGGACAGGGGGCGCGGGAGCCCCAGCATTTT. Amino acids: CASSPGQGAREPQHF.

This clone was recorded at least ten times. This rearrangement joins TRBV4-3 to TRBJ2-7; 9 nucleotides align to TRBD2. CDR1 is LGHNA and CDR2 is YSLEER in the germline V gene. V was pared by 0 bases and J by 2 bases, with 5 bases of the junction left unmatched. The CDR3 length is 16 residues. CDR3 region: CASSQDPSGGPYEQYF. CDR3 sequence (DNA): TGCGCCAGCAGCCAAGACCCCAGCGGGGGGCCCTACGAGCAGTACTTC.

This clone was seen repeatedly, ten times or more. The V gene is TRBV10-3, the J gene TRBJ2-7; TRBD2 aligns across 14 bases. The CDR3 spans 16 residues. V gave up 6 bases and J gave up 1 base; unmatched junction bases: 5. CDR1 and CDR2 from the germline V gene are ENHRY and SYGVKD. This chain's CDR3 is CAIREGTSGSSYEQYF. CDR3 nucleotides: TGTGCCATCAGGGAAGGGACTAGCGGGAGTTCCTACGAGCAGTACTTC.

This clone was recorded at least ten times. J is TRBJ2-1 and V is TRBV19; 11 positions agree with TRBD1. The CDR3 runs 15 residues. V trimming: 7 bases; J trimming: 6 bases; junction bases outside the gene matches: 8. CDR1 LNHDA and CDR2 SQIVND come from the germline V gene (reference sequence). The CDR3: CASTSGTGGGNEQFF. CDR3 nucleotides: TGTGCCAGTACATCCGGGACAGGGGGAGGCAATGAGCAGTTCTTC.

The chain joins TRBV6-2 or TRBV6-3 to TRBJ2-7, with D possibly matching TRBD2 (6 bases). CDR3 length: 20 amino acids. V lost 5 bases and J lost 4, with 33 bases in between. Looked up from germline, CDR1 is MNHEY and CDR2 is SVGEGT. CDR3 sequence (DNA): TGTGCCAGCAGTACTACTTTCCGCTACCGACAAGGGCTAGCGAATTACGAGCAGTACTTC. Amino acids: CASSTTFRYRQGLANYEQYF.

This chain links TRBV19 with TRBJ1-4; 7 positions match TRBD1. This CDR3 spans 13 amino acids. V trimming: 3 bases; J trimming: 14 bases; junction bases outside the gene matches: 9. Germline-derived CDR1 and CDR2 are LNHDA and SQIVND (reference sequence). Written as DNA, the CDR3 is TGTGCCAGTAGTATGGACAGGAATCTTCCCCTGTTTTTT. As protein: CASSMDRNLPLFF.

This clone was seen at least ten times. Here the CDR3 DNA reads TGTGCCAGCAGCCATCATATGGTAGGCGAGCAGTTCTTC. Amino acids: CASSHHMVGEQFF. V and J are TRBV14 and TRBJ2-1; D is uncertain. Germline V gene data show CDR1 as SGHDN and CDR2 as FVKESK. The CDR3 has 13 residues. V lost 3 bases, J lost 10 bases, and 13 bases lay in between.

This clone was counted ten times or more. The rearrangement links TRBV2 to TRBJ1-1; 8 positions match TRBD1. The CDR3 is 13 amino acids. Germline V CDR1 and CDR2: SNHLY, FYNNEI. Unmatched junction bases numbered 2, after V lost 5 bases and J lost 3 bases. The CDR3 DNA follows: TGTGCCAGCAGTCGACAGGGGTACACTGAAGCTTTCTTT. Encoded protein: CASSRQGYTEAFF.